This TCR beta chain originates from a study of post-analysis software for immune sequencing data. Overall study findings and caveats: Five TRBV segments, including TRBV5-6, TRBV5-1 and TRBV20-1, were more frequent in patients than controls.

Germline loops: CDR1 LGHDT, CDR2 YNNKEL (reference sequence). The V gene lost 2 bases and the J gene lost 10 bases, with 12 bases spanning the gap. The CDR3 has 14 amino acids. Every TCR beta cDNA library bore unique molecular identifiers. Using its own MiXCR run on the PCR reads, TCRdb lists one record per CDR3 protein. The sample holds fewer than 900,000 distinct CDR3 sequences, 40% to 55% seen once. A word on this clonotype: The target antigen is unknown.

Sequenced sample: blood. The chain carries TRBV3-1 and TRBJ1-6; weak D call: TRBD1 (6 bases). The TCR originated in a girl between 10 and 17 years old with multiple sclerosis. CDR3 loop: CASSQNRVRSPLHF. The CDR3, as DNA: TGTGCCAGCAGCCAAAACAGGGTCCGGTCACCCCTCCACTTT.